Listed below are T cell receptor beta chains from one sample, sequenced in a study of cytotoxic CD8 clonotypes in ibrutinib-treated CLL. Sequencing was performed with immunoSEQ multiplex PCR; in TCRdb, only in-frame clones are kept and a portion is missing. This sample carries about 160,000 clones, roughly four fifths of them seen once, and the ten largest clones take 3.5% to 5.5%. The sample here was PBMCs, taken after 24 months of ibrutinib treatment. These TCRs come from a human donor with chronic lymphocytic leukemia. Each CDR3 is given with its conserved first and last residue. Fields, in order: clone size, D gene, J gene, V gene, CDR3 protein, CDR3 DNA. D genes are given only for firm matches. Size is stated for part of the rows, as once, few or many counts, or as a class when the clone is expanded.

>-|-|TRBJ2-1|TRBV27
CASSHGRSYNEQFF
TGTGCCAGCTCACATGGACGGTCCTACAATGAGCAGTTCTTC
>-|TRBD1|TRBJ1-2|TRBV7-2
CASSLVGGSGGYGYTF
TGTGCCAGCAGCTTAGTGGGCGGGTCAGGGGGCTATGGCTACACCTTC
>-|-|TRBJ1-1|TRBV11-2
CASSLVAGASGAFF
TGTGCCAGCAGCTTAGTTGCAGGGGCCTCGGGAGCTTTCTTT
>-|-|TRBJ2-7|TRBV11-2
CASSKAYSYEQYF
TGTGCCAGCAGCAAAGCGTACTCCTACGAGCAGTACTTC
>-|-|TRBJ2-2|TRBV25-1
CASSDFSPPRTVGELFF
TGTGCCAGCAGTGATTTTTCACCTCCAAGGACCGTCGGGGAGCTGTTTTTT
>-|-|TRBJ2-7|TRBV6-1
CASSSLNEQYF
TGTGCCAGCAGTTCCTTAAACGAGCAGTACTTC
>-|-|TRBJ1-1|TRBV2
CASKEAGIMNTEAFF
TGTGCCAGCAAGGAGGCGGGGATCATGAACACTGAAGCTTTCTTT
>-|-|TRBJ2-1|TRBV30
CAWSVVRPPGEQFF
TGTGCCTGGAGTGTAGTTCGGCCGCCGGGTGAGCAGTTCTTC
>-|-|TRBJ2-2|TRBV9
CASSVDTQGTGELFF
TGTGCCAGCAGCGTAGATACCCAGGGGACCGGGGAGCTGTTTTTT
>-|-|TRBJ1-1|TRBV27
CASRKGNTEAFF
TGTGCCAGCCGTAAAGGGAACACTGAAGCTTTCTTT
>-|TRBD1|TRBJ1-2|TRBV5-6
CASSLWGQALNYGYTF
TGTGCCAGCAGCTTGTGGGGACAGGCTTTAAACTATGGCTACACCTTC
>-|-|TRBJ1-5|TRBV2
CASSEKDVSGVPQHF
TGTGCCAGCAGTGAAAAGGACGTCTCAGGGGTGCCCCAGCATTTT
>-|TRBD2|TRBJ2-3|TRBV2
CASTPGTSSRGQYF
TGTGCCAGCACCCCAGGGACTAGCAGTCGAGGGCAGTATTTT
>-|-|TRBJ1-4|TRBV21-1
CASSKWRGAHEKLFF
TGTGCCAGCAGCAAATGGCGGGGTGCTCATGAAAAACTGTTTTTT
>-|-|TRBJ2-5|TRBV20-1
CSARDRETQYF
TGCAGTGCTAGAGATCGAGAGACCCAGTACTTC
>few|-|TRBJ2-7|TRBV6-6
CASCRPGQDEQYF
TGTGCCAGCTGTCGGCCTGGACAAGACGAGCAGTACTTC
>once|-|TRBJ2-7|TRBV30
CAWSVGATEQYF
TGTGCCTGGAGTGTCGGGGCGACGGAGCAGTACTTC
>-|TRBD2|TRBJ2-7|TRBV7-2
CASSLMGGRRNEQYF
TGTGCCAGCAGCTTAATGGGCGGGAGAAGGAACGAGCAGTACTTC
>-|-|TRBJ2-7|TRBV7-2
CASSLGQEREQYF
TGTGCCAGCAGCTTGGGGCAAGAGCGCGAGCAGTACTTC
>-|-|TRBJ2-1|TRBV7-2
CASSLGGPYNEQFF
TGTGCCAGCAGCTTAGGCGGTCCTTACAATGAGCAGTTCTTC
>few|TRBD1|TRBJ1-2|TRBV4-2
CASSPQGANGYTF
TGTGCCAGCAGCCCTCAGGGGGCGAACGGCTACACCTTC
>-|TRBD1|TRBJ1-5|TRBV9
CASSVGDRGYSNQPQHF
TGTGCCAGCAGCGTAGGGGACAGGGGTTACAGCAATCAGCCCCAGCATTTT
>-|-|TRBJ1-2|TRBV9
CASSVGLGLGGYTF
TGTGCCAGCAGCGTCGGTCTCGGGTTGGGGGGCTACACCTTC
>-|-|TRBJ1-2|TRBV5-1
CASSLGVTGRGYTF
TGCGCCAGCAGCTTGGGCGTCACGGGTCGGGGCTACACCTTC
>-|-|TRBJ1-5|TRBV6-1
CASSEAPGNLYPQHF
TGTGCCAGCAGTGAAGCGCCAGGGAATCTGTACCCCCAGCATTTT
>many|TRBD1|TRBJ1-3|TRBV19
CASAGTGAGNTIYF
TGTGCCAGTGCAGGGACAGGGGCTGGAAACACCATATATTTT
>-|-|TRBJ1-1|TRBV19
CASSLRQGTEAFF
TGTGCCAGTAGTCTACGACAAGGGACTGAAGCTTTCTTT
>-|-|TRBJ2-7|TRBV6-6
CASSDPRGSSYEQYF
TGTGCCAGCAGTGACCCCCGGGGGAGCTCCTACGAGCAGTACTTC
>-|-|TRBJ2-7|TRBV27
CASSLGLHYEQYF
TGTGCCAGCAGTCTAGGACTACACTACGAGCAGTACTTC
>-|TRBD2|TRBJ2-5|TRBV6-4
CARGTSGAGETQYF
TGTGCCAGGGGGACTAGCGGGGCTGGGGAGACCCAGTACTTC
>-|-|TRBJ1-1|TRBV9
CASSVEGTTGTEAFF
TGTGCCAGCAGCGTAGAAGGGACAACGGGCACTGAAGCTTTCTTT
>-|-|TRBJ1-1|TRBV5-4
CAISRGYTEAFF
TGTGCCATCAGCCGGGGGTACACTGAAGCTTTCTTT
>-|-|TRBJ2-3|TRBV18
CASSQSTDTQYF
TGTGCCAGCTCACAGAGCACAGATACGCAGTATTTT
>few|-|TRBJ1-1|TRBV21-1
CASSKVDRGVGTVSEAFF
TGTGCCAGCAGCAAGGTTGACAGGGGAGTTGGAACGGTCTCTGAAGCTTTCTTT
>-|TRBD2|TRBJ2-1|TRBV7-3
CASSLEGLAGNEQFF
TGTGCCAGCAGCTTAGAGGGGCTAGCGGGCAATGAGCAGTTCTTC
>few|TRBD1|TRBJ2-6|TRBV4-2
CASSQGTGGANVLTF
TGTGCCAGCAGCCAAGGGACAGGAGGGGCCAACGTCCTGACTTTC
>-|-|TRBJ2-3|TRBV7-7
CASSSTPTDTQYF
TGTGCCAGCAGTTCCACGCCCACAGATACGCAGTATTTT
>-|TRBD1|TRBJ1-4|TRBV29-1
CSVGGQGGATNEKLFF
TGCAGCGTTGGGGGACAGGGAGGGGCAACTAATGAAAAACTGTTTTTT